This T cell receptor (beta chain) was identified during a study of blood T cell repertoires in COVID-19. CDR1 and CDR2 from the germline V gene are SNHLY and FYNNEI. The CDR3 consists of 18 residues. Trimming removed 4 bases from V and 0 bases from J; junction bases left unmatched: 11. Some clones are missing from TCRdb's copy, which holds only in-frame ones; the method was immunoSEQ multiplex PCR. Here the sample spans 180,000 or so clones, 80% to 85% being singletons. Specimen: peripheral blood. The V gene is TRBV2, the J gene TRBJ1-4; TRBD1 aligns across 7 bases. The source is a woman in her sixties or seventies with COVID-19, enrolled during active disease. The CDR3 loop is CASSVEQGPTATNEKLFF. As DNA, the CDR3 is TGTGCCAGCAGTGTAGAACAGGGGCCGACTGCAACTAATGAAAAACTGTTTTTT.